This TCR beta chain is drawn from a study of T cells after yellow fever vaccination. TCRdb independently ran MiXCR on the 5' RACE reads; one entry per CDR3 protein. Altogether 500,000 to 650,000 distinct CDR3 sequences are present, approximately 13% being singletons, with the ten largest covering approximately 15%. The source material was PBMCs, sampled on the day of the yellow fever booster vaccination. The clonotype comes from a man aged 25 to 45 who received the YFV17D yellow fever vaccine.

CDR3 region: CASSLDPLANEQFF. In DNA, the CDR3 is TGTGCCAGCAGCTTAGACCCCCTAGCCAATGAGCAGTTCTTC. The chain employs TRBV7-9 and TRBJ2-1; D possibly corresponds to TRBD2 (5 bases). The CDR3 is 14 residues long. Germline V lookup: CDR1 SEHNR, CDR2 FQNEAQ (reference sequence). Trimming left V 1 base short and J 6 bases short, with 10 bases between.